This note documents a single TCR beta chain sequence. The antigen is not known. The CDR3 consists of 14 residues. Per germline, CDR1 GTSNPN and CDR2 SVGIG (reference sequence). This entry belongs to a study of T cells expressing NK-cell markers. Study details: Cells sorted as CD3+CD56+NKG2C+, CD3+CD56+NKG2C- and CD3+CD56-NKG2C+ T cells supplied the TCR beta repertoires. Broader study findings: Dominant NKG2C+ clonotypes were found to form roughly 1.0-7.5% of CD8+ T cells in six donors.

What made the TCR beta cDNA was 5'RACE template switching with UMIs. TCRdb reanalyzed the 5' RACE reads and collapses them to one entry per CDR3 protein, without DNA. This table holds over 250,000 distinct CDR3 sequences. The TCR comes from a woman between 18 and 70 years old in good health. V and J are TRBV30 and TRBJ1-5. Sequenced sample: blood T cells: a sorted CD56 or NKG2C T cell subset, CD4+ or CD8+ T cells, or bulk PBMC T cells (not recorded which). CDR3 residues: CAWSGTARGQPQHF.